This T cell receptor (beta chain) was observed in a study of spatial heterogeneity in lung cancer. Findings of the study overall: Ubiquitous, expanded tumor-derived TCRs were more frequently observed in blood at resection than at follow-up.

Specified time point: blood at routine non-recurrence follow-up after resection. Whole RNA came from tumor, nontumor lung or frozen PBMC and was sequenced without being sorted. This clonotype occurred many times. The antigen is unknown. Germline V gives CDR1 DFQATT, CDR2 SNEGSKA (reference sequence). This CDR3 has 15 residues. V was trimmed by 5 bases and J by 1 base, leaving 17 bases between them. TCRdb re-called the 5' RACE reads through MiXCR, storing one row per CDR3 protein. The sample consists of around 70,000 distinct CDR3 sequences, 8% to 9.5% of them appearing once. V gene TRBV20-1 combines with J gene TRBJ1-1; D is unclear. Sequences were derived from PBMCs, sampled at follow-up. This TCR was sampled from a female donor with early-stage non-small cell lung cancer. The CDR3 is CSAPRFTDKNTEAFF. CDR3 in DNA: TGCAGTGCTCCCAGATTTACCGACAAGAACACTGAAGCTTTCTTT.